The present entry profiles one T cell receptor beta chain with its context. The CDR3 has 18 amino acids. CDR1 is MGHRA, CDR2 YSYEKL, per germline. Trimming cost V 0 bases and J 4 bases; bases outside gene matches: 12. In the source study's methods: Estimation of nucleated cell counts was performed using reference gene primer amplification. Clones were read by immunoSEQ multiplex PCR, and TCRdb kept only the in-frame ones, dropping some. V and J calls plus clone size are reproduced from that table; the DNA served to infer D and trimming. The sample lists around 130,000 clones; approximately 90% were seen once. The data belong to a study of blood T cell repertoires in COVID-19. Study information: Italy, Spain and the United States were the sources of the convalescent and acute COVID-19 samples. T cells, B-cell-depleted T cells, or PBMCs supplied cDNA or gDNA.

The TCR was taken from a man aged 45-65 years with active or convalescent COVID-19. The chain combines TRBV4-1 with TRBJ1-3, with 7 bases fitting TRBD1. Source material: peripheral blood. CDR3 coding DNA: TGCGCCAGCAGCCAAGAAGGAGGGGGACAGTCCCTCGGAAACACCATATATTTT. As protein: CASSQEGGGQSLGNTIYF.